Sequencing of this T cell receptor beta chain was carried out in a study of CD4 T cells in relation to SARS-CoV-2 and coronaviruses. Overall study: After roughly 11 days of antigen culture, PBMC TCR beta CDR3s were sequenced. Shared crossreactive spike epitopes were mapped to their HLA restriction.

Before the COVID-19 pandemic, during about 2011-2019, CD4+ T cells were taken from unexposed donors. Isolation of CD4+ T cells took place after roughly nine days in culture. Testing used SARS-CoV-2 S/N and four cold-coronavirus spikes on unexposed-donor CD4+ T cells, cells permitting. The protocol was immunoSEQ multiplex PCR, while the TCRdb copy is restricted to in-frame clones and leaves out a portion. The top ten hold roughly 15% of the sample, which has roughly 19,000 clones, roughly three quarters seen once. From germline, CDR1 is PRHDT and CDR2 FYEKMQ (reference sequence). CDR3 length equals 12 residues. V lost 4 bases to trimming and J lost 9 bases, with 13 bases between them. A remark on this clone: Its target is unknown.

What was sequenced was CD4+ T cells from PBMCs, cultured in vitro. The source of this sequence is a human donor in good health. The chain links TRBV13 to TRBJ2-7; D gene uncertain. For the CDR3, the DNA is TGTGCCAGCAGCTCCCCCGGCCTCGGGCAGTACTTC. Its translation is CASSSPGLGQYF.